A selection of T cell receptor beta chains follows, all from one sample in a study of blood T cell repertoires in COVID-19. TCRdb's table, derived via immunoSEQ multiplex PCR, lists solely in-frame clones and lacks some. The table has 410,000 or so clones, 70% to 90% seen once. The sample consisted of peripheral blood. The receptors were gathered from a woman aged 40 to 50 with COVID-19, enrolled during active disease. Each CDR3 is given with its conserved first and last residue. The order of the fields is V gene, D gene, J gene, clone size, CDR3 protein, CDR3 DNA. A D gene is named only where the DNA matches it firmly. The size of a clone is reported for some rows only, either as once, few or many, or as a class for expanded clones.

>TRBV6-2/TRBV6-3|TRBD2|TRBJ2-3|.
CASSSGTSGPLLDTQYF
TGTGCCAGCAGTTCGGGGACTAGCGGGCCTCTCCTCGATACGCAGTATTTT
>TRBV27|.|TRBJ2-3|.
CASSLWPTDTQYF
TGTGCCAGCAGTTTGTGGCCCACAGATACGCAGTATTTT
>TRBV27|.|TRBJ1-4|.
CASSLIDETGLNEKLFF
TGTGCCAGCAGTTTAATAGACGAAACAGGTTTAAATGAAAAACTGTTTTTT
>TRBV28|TRBD1|TRBJ1-5|.
CANSTPLGQGFNQPQHF
TGTGCCAACTCAACCCCTCTTGGACAGGGGTTCAATCAGCCCCAGCATTTT
>TRBV19|.|TRBJ2-3|.
CASSIGGGTDTQYF
TGTGCCAGTAGTATCGGCGGTGGCACAGATACGCAGTATTTT
>TRBV14|TRBD1|TRBJ1-2|.
CASSQDPTGDGYTF
TGTGCCAGCAGCCAAGACCCTACAGGGGATGGCTACACCTTC
>TRBV19|TRBD1|TRBJ2-7|once
CASSIALDRDEQYF
TGTGCCAGTAGTATTGCTCTGGACAGGGACGAGCAGTACTTC
>TRBV6-6|TRBD1|TRBJ2-7|.
CASSPGQGSAYF
TGTGCCAGCAGTCCGGGACAGGGGTCGGCGTACTTC
>TRBV15|TRBD1|TRBJ2-2|.
CATSGGQGRAGELFF
TGTGCCACCAGCGGAGGACAGGGTAGGGCCGGGGAGCTGTTTTTT
>TRBV13|.|TRBJ2-7|.
CASSSTSTGEQYF
TGTGCCAGCAGCTCCACCTCGACGGGGGAGCAGTACTTC
>TRBV27|TRBD1|TRBJ1-5|.
CASSVTGDDQPQHF
TGTGCCAGCAGTGTGACAGGGGACGACCAGCCCCAGCATTTT
>TRBV28|TRBD1|TRBJ1-5|.
CASSLWTGHGGNQPQHF
TGTGCCAGCAGTTTATGGACAGGGCACGGTGGGAATCAGCCCCAGCATTTT
>TRBV27|.|TRBJ2-3|.
CASSLSSGRGRDTQYF
TGTGCCAGCAGTTTGTCGAGCGGGCGGGGTAGGGATACGCAGTATTTT
>TRBV28|.|TRBJ2-5|.
CASSPQETQYF
TGTGCCAGCAGTCCTCAAGAGACCCAGTACTTC
>TRBV7-2|.|TRBJ1-6|.
CASSLSGRGRYPLHF
TGTGCCAGCAGCTTATCGGGGAGAGGTCGTTACCCCCTCCACTTT
>TRBV7-9|TRBD1|TRBJ1-6|.
CASTGQGNSPLHF
TGTGCCAGCACCGGACAGGGGAATTCACCCCTCCACTTT
>TRBV4-3|TRBD1|TRBJ2-7|.
CASSPTLDRAYEQYF
TGCGCCAGCAGCCCGACCCTCGACAGGGCCTACGAGCAGTACTTC